The source of this T cell receptor beta chain is a study of cytomegalovirus exposure and HLA in healthy donors. This clone was picked up a small number of times. The V end lost 2 bases, the J end lost 1 base, and 12 bases lay between the germline ends. The CDR3 has 16 amino acids. CDR1 and CDR2 from the germline V gene are MNHNS and SASEGT. Use of 60 Vbeta and 13 Jbeta primers characterized the PCR. Assay used: immunoSEQ multiplex PCR; TCRdb lists only in-frame clones, some missing. The sample yields about 170,000 clones, about 83% seen once. Sample: PBMCs. This clonotype originated in a girl between 10 and 17 years old in good health and CMV-seropositive. The V call is TRBV6-1, the J call TRBJ1-5, with D maybe TRBD1 (5 bases). The DNA for the CDR3 is TGTGCCAGCAGTGAATTCAGGGAAGTGAGCAATCAGCCCCAGCATTTT. Translation gives CASSEFREVSNQPQHF.